Below, one T cell receptor (beta chain) is given with its context. This sample was taken from a study of T cell responses to AZD1222 COVID-19 vaccine. Clones were read by immunoSEQ multiplex PCR, and TCRdb kept only the in-frame ones, dropping some. The table records roughly 100,000 clones, 70% to 90% of them present only once. Second doses at about 4 or about 12 weeks were pooled. The receptor was isolated from an adult who received the AZD1222 COVID-19 vaccine. The material was peripheral blood, obtained 28 days after the second AZD1222 dose.

CDR3 DNA: TGTGCTAGTGGTTCTACAGGGAACACTGAAGCTTTCTTT. Its protein product is CASGSTGNTEAFF. V usage is TRBV12-5 and J usage is TRBJ1-1; D is perhaps TRBD1 (5 bases). This CDR3 is built from 13 residues. CDR1 and CDR2 from the germline V gene are LGHNT and FRNRAP. Trimming took 4 bases from V and 1 from J, leaving 7 bases between them. The full variable domain, in which reference TRBV12-5 and TRBJ1-1 provide the parts outside the CDR3, is DARVTQTPRHKVTEMGQEVTMRCQPILGHNTVFWYRQTMMQGLELLAYFRNRAPLDDSGMPKDRFSAEMPDATLATLKIQPSEPRDSAVYFCASGSTGNTEAFFGQGTRLTVV.